These 12 T cell receptor beta chains were all obtained from the same sample, sequenced in a study of blood T cell repertoires in COVID-19. Only in-frame clones appear in the TCRdb table, and some are missing; sequencing was by immunoSEQ multiplex PCR. The sample yields approximately 200,000 clones, approximately 83% seen once. The sample taken for sequencing was peripheral blood. The receptors were gathered from a woman between 45 and 65 years old with acute or convalescent COVID-19.

J is TRBJ2-1 and V is TRBV7-2; D remains unclear. Trimming removed 5 bases at V and 0 bases at J, with 17 bases between. There are 17 residues in the CDR3. Germline V gives CDR1 SGHTA, CDR2 FQGNSA. CDR3 bases: TGTGCCAGCAGCCTTACCTCTAATCCAAGCTCCTACAATGAGCAGTTCTTC. Translating gives CASSLTSNPSSYNEQFF.

DNA for the CDR3: TGTGCCAGTAGTCCAGGCCCCTACTATGGCTACACCTTC. Its translation: CASSPGPYYGYTF. The chain is built from TRBV19 and TRBJ1-2; D unresolved. The CDR3 runs to 13 residues. Trimming took off 5 bases at V and 3 bases at J, with 10 bases between the two ends. In germline, CDR1 is LNHDA, CDR2 SQIVND (reference sequence).

This rearrangement joins TRBV19 to TRBJ2-1, with D possibly being TRBD2 (5 bases). CDR1 is LNHDA and CDR2 is SQIVND in the germline V gene (reference sequence). V lost 5 bases to trimming and J lost 8 bases, with 16 bases between them. The CDR3 length is 14 residues. CDR3: CASSGLGGIDEQFF. CDR3 nucleotide sequence: TGTGCCAGTAGTGGACTCGGTGGGATTGATGAGCAGTTCTTC.

The rearrangement joins TRBV19 to TRBJ2-7; TRBD1 matches 9 bases. The CDR3 is 14 residues long. CDR1 LNHDA and CDR2 SQIVND come from the germline V gene (reference sequence). V lost 6 bases to trimming and J lost 7 bases; unmatched junction nucleotides: 10. Written as DNA, the CDR3 is TGTGCCAGTAGCCCGGACAGGGGTTTTAAAGAGCAGTACTTC. This translates into CASSPDRGFKEQYF.

Note on this clone: This same CDR3 is encoded by further DNA sequences in the sample. This chain links TRBV6-2 or TRBV6-3 with TRBJ1-1; TRBD1 matches 9 bases. CDR1 and CDR2 (germline): MNHEY, SVGEGT. V was clipped by 2 bases and J by 8 bases; unmatched bases: 3. The CDR3 consists of 13 residues. CDR3 in DNA: TGTGCCAGCAGTTACACAGGGGGCACCGAAGCTTTCTTT. Translation: CASSYTGGTEAFF.

The rearrangement links TRBV5-4 to TRBJ2-2, with D maybe TRBD1 (5 bases). This CDR3 spans 16 amino acids. The germline V and J ends were trimmed by 1 base and 0 bases, with 10 bases remaining between them. The germline CDR1 and CDR2 sequences are SGHNT and YYREEE (reference sequence). CDR3 sequence (DNA): TGTGCCAGCAGCTTGAGACAGCTCGCGAACACCGGGGAGCTGTTTTTT. Translation gives CASSLRQLANTGELFF.

The V gene is TRBV19, the J gene TRBJ2-3; D is perhaps TRBD2 (6 bases). In germline, CDR1 is LNHDA, CDR2 SQIVND (reference sequence). CDR3 length: 14 amino acids. V was clipped by 2 bases and J by 2 bases, with 8 bases between them. The CDR3 DNA reads as TGTGCCAGTAGTATATGGGGGGACACAGATACGCAGTATTTT. This translates into CASSIWGDTDTQYF.

The chain joins TRBV27 to TRBJ1-6, with 9 nucleotides matching TRBD1. The junction had 11 bases not matched to a gene; V was cut back by 5 bases and J by 9 bases. CDR3 length equals 16 residues. Germline V gives CDR1 MNHEY, CDR2 SMNVEV (reference sequence). This CDR3 is CASSARTGVMGSPLHF. DNA of the CDR3: TGTGCCAGCAGTGCCCGGACAGGGGTGATGGGTTCACCCCTCCACTTT.

The chain recombines TRBV5-1 with TRBJ2-5; D gene unclear. V gave up 4 bases and J gave up 2 bases, with 9 bases separating them. The CDR3 spans 13 residues. The V gene's germline CDR1 is SGHRS and CDR2 YFSETQ. The CDR3 DNA sequence: TGCGCCAGCAGCATACAGATACAAGAGACCCAGTACTTC. Translation: CASSIQIQETQYF.

The V gene is TRBV7-9, the J gene TRBJ1-1; D not resolved. The CDR3 length is 15 residues. V was pared by 1 base and J by 10 bases, with 19 bases between. Germline V gene data show CDR1 as SEHNR and CDR2 as FQNEAQ (reference sequence). The CDR3 protein is CASSLGSFRVPGAFF. CDR3 DNA: TGTGCCAGCAGCTTAGGATCGTTTCGTGTCCCGGGAGCTTTCTTT.

V gene TRBV6-5 combines with J gene TRBJ1-4; D ambiguous. The CDR3 has 14 amino acids. In germline, CDR1 is MNHEY, CDR2 SVGAGI. V was pared by 5 bases and J by 7 bases, with 14 bases between. CDR3 amino acids: CASSTNTAPEKLFF. The DNA of the CDR3 is TGTGCCAGCAGTACTAACACCGCTCCTGAAAAACTGTTTTTT.

CDR3 protein: CASSSSGSLYNEQFF. The CDR3 DNA is TGTGCCAGCAGTTCTAGCGGGAGCCTATACAATGAGCAGTTCTTC. The chain links TRBV6-6 to TRBJ2-1, with 10 bases lining up with TRBD2. This CDR3 is 15 amino acids long. Germline CDR1 is MNHNY and CDR2 is SVGAGI (reference sequence). V trimming: 4 bases; J trimming: 4 bases; junction bases outside the gene matches: 4.